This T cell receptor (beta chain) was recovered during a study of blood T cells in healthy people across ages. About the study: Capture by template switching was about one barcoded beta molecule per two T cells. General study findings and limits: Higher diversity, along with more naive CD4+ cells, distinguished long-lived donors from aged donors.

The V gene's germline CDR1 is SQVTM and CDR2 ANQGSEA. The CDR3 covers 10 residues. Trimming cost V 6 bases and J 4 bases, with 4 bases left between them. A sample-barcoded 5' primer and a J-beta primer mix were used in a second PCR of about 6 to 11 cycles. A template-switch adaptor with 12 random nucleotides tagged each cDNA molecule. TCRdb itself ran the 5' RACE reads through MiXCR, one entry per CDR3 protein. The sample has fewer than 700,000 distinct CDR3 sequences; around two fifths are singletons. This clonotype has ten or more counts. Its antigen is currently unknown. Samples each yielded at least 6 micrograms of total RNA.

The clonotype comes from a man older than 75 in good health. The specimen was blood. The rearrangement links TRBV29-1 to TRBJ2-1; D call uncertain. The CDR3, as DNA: TGCAGCGTCGGGTACAATGAGCAGTTCTTC. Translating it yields CSVGYNEQFF.